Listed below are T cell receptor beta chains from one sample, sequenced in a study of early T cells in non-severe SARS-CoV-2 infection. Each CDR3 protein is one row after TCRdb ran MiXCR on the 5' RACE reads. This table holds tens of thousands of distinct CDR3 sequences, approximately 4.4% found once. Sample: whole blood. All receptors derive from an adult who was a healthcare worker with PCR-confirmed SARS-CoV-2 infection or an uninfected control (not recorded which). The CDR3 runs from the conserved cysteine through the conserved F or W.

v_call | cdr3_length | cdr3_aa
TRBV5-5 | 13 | CASSLVGDGEQFF
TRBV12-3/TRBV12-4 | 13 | CASSQDRTDTQYF
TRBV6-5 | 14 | CASSPVGGRETQYF
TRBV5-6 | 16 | CASSLEGPSGTDTQYF
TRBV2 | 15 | CASLLSSGYNSPLHF
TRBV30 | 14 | CACSLAPGGREQFF
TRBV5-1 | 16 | CASSLTARDRGSEQYF
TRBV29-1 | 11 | CSSEKWDTQYF
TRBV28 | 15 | CASSFVFTGGHEQYF
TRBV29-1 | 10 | CSVEGYTQYF
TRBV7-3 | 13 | CASSSGTRDPLHF
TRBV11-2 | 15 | CASSLDRGSYNEQFF
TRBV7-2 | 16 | CASSLATSGVGDTQYF
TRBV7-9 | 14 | CASSLVWRGSPLHF
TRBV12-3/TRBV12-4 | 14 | CASSFSGPEKKLFF
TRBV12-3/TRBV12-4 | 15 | CASSRTGTGDYEQYF
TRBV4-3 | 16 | CASSQVGGGRTDTQYF
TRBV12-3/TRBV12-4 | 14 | CASSLSSGEDTQYF